What follows are 17 T cell receptor beta chains derived from one specimen sequenced in a study of cytomegalovirus exposure and HLA in healthy donors. Produced via immunoSEQ multiplex PCR; TCRdb's table is partial and in-frame only. The sample contains approximately 160,000 clones, under 95% of which appear only once. The sequencing input was PBMCs. These receptors were collected from a woman aged 18-29 years in good health and CMV-seropositive.

This sequence joins TRBV7-6 and TRBJ2-3, with TRBD1 matching over 8 bases. This CDR3 spans 14 amino acids. The J segment lost 4 bases and the V segment lost 2 bases, leaving 2 bases of the junction unmatched. Germline V gene data show CDR1 as SGHVS and CDR2 as FNYEAQ. In DNA, the CDR3 is TGTGCCAGCAGCTTAATCAGGGGGCCAGATACGCAGTATTTT. Protein product: CASSLIRGPDTQYF.

This chain uses TRBV6-5 with TRBJ2-2, with a weak D call TRBD1 (6 bases). V lost 5 bases, J lost 4 bases, and 14 bases lay in between. The CDR3 sequence is 15 residues long. CDR1 is MNHEY and CDR2 is SVGAGI in the germline V gene. The CDR3 sequence is CASSQGQGSTGELFF. The CDR3 nucleotides read TGTGCCAGCAGTCAAGGGCAGGGGAGCACCGGGGAGCTGTTTTTT.

The chain employs TRBV7-2 and TRBJ2-7, with D possibly TRBD2 on 5 matching bases. The V end was cut by 3 bases, the J end by 1 base, with 10 bases between. The CDR3 is made up of 14 amino acids. CDR1 SGHTA and CDR2 FQGNSA come from the germline V gene. CDR3 DNA: TGTGCCAGCAGCTTCGCGCTAGCTTCCTACGAGCAGTACTTC. This sequence encodes CASSFALASYEQYF.

The chain is built from TRBV5-1 and TRBJ2-2; 13 nucleotides line up with TRBD2. J lost 6 bases, V lost 0 bases, and 5 bases had no gene match. CDR1 is SGHRS, CDR2 YFSETQ, per germline. The CDR3 consists of 17 residues. CDR3 region: CASSLDPGTSGAGELFF. The CDR3 nucleotides are TGCGCCAGCAGCTTGGATCCAGGGACTAGCGGGGCCGGGGAGCTGTTTTTT.

This clone came up once. The chain recombines TRBV6-5 with TRBJ2-3; D is unresolved. This CDR3 spans 13 amino acids. V was clipped by 2 bases and J by 1 base, with 4 bases between them. The germline gives CDR1 MNHEY, CDR2 SVGAGI. For the CDR3, the DNA is TGTGCCAGCAGTTACGCGGGCACAGATACGCAGTATTTT. It is translated as CASSYAGTDTQYF.

This chain connects TRBV4-3 to TRBJ2-2; 8 positions agree with TRBD2. The CDR3 spans 15 residues. J gave up 4 bases and V 5 bases, and 6 bases lay outside the gene matches. Germline loops: CDR1 LGHNA, CDR2 YSLEER. The CDR3 reads CASSFREGRTGELFF. Here the CDR3 DNA reads TGCGCCAGCAGCTTCCGGGAGGGCCGCACCGGGGAGCTGTTTTTT.

J is TRBJ2-7 and V is TRBV6-5; D uncertain. Deletions cut 4 bases from V and 2 bases from J, with 15 bases between. Germline V CDR1 and CDR2: MNHEY, SVGAGI. The CDR3 extends over 15 amino acids. CDR3 sequence: CASSFDTSDTYEQYF. The CDR3 DNA follows: TGTGCCAGCAGTTTCGACACCTCCGACACCTACGAGCAGTACTTC.

This sequence joins TRBV15 and TRBJ1-2, with 9 positions matching TRBD1. CDR1 is LNHNV and CDR2 is YYDKDF in the germline V gene (reference sequence). CDR3 size: 22 residues. J was trimmed by 2 bases and V by 3 bases; bases with no gene match: 25. CDR3 nucleotide sequence: TGTGCCACCAGCAGTTTTGTAATTTGGGTGTCGGACAGGGGTATCAGGAACTATGGCTACACCTTC. It yields the protein CATSSFVIWVSDRGIRNYGYTF. The full variable domain, rest sourced from reference TRBV15 and TRBJ1-2, is DAMVIQNPRYQVTQFGKPVTLSCSQTLNHNVMYWYQQKSSQAPKLLFHYYDKDFNNEADTPDNFQSRRPNTSFCFLDIRSPGLGDTAMYLCATSSFVIWVSDRGIRNYGYTFGSGTRLTVV.

This chain connects TRBV11-2 to TRBJ2-5, with 10 bases matching TRBD2. With the DNA end fitting TRBJ2-7 better, the J assignment may be wrong. The germline CDR1 and CDR2 sequences are SGHAT and FQNNGV. The length of the CDR3 is 15 residues. The CDR3 sequence is CASSFPSGRGYEQYF. Written as DNA, the CDR3 is TGTGCCAGCAGCTTCCCAAGCGGGAGGGGATACGAGCAGTACTTC.

The chain joins TRBV11-2 to TRBJ1-6, with D possibly TRBD1 on 5 matching bases. V was clipped by 6 bases and J by 6 bases, with 12 bases between them. This CDR3 region has 14 residues. The germline V gene encodes CDR1 SGHAT and CDR2 FQNNGV. CDR3 sequence: CASSLRGSNSPLHF. For the CDR3, the DNA is TGTGCCAGCAGTTTGCGGGGGAGTAATTCACCCCTCCACTTT.

V is TRBV7-2 and J is TRBJ2-7; no clear D gene. Germline CDR1 reads SGHTA; CDR2 reads FQGNSA. V was shortened by 6 bases and J by 2 bases, with 14 bases between the two germline ends. CDR3 length: 14 amino acids. The CDR3 sequence: CASRSLGPTYEQYF. In DNA, the CDR3 is TGTGCCAGCAGGAGTCTAGGTCCAACCTACGAGCAGTACTTC.

This chain joins TRBV25-1 and TRBJ2-7, with 10 positions matching TRBD1. This CDR3 is built from 14 residues. V lost 6 bases, J lost 3 bases, and 5 bases stayed unmatched. Germline CDR1 is MGHDK and CDR2 is SYGVNS. CDR3 in amino acids: CASSPRTGGYEQYF. CDR3 sequence (DNA): TGTGCCAGCAGCCCAAGGACAGGGGGCTACGAGCAGTACTTC.

V and J are TRBV2 and TRBJ1-1, with TRBD1 as a possible D gene (5 bases). Trimming left V 3 bases short and J 1 base short, with 9 bases between. CDR1 and CDR2 (germline): SNHLY, FYNNEI. This CDR3 comprises 14 residues. CDR3 DNA: TGTGCCAGCAGTGAGACAGCTCCGAACACTGAAGCTTTCTTT. It translates to CASSETAPNTEAFF.

V and J are TRBV19 and TRBJ1-2; perhaps TRBD1 as D (6 bases). The CDR3 is 13 residues long. V lost 4 bases to trimming and J lost 4 bases, with 10 bases between them. Per the germline V gene, CDR1 is LNHDA and CDR2 is SQIVND (reference sequence). Here the CDR3 reads CASSTWTVYGYTF. The CDR3 coding sequence is TGTGCCAGTAGTACCTGGACAGTCTATGGCTACACCTTC.

The rearrangement joins TRBV4-2 to TRBJ2-1; 13 bases fit TRBD2. V dropped 4 bases and J dropped 0; count of bases not matched to a gene: 3. The length of the CDR3 is 17 residues. Germline loops: CDR1 LGHNA, CDR2 YNFKEQ. CDR3 amino acids: CASSRLAGGVSYNEQFF. Here the CDR3 DNA reads TGTGCCAGCAGCCGACTAGCGGGGGGTGTCTCCTACAATGAGCAGTTCTTC.

The rearrangement links TRBV5-1 to TRBJ2-3, with 9 bases matching TRBD1. With 4 bases clipped from V and 4 bases from J, the junction kept 10 bases outside the gene matches. Per germline, CDR1 SGHRS and CDR2 YFSETQ. The CDR3 length is 16 residues. CDR3 bases: TGCGCCAGCAGCCACCCCGACAGGGGGGGATCAGATACGCAGTATTTT. It encodes CASSHPDRGGSDTQYF.

This rearrangement joins TRBV27 to TRBJ2-1; the match to TRBD2 covers 8 bases. CDR1 and CDR2 from the germline V gene are MNHEY and SMNVEV (reference sequence). The V segment lost 6 bases and the J segment 10 bases; nucleotides outside the gene matches: 14. The CDR3 loop spans 15 amino acids. CDR3 bases: TGTGCCAGCAGGCACGCGGGGGGCCGCGCTGGGGAGCAGTTCTTC. This sequence encodes CASRHAGGRAGEQFF.